The TCR beta chain under discussion was sequenced for a study of CD8 T cells in ankylosing spondylitis. Study conclusions and caveats: Ankylosing spondylitis blood appeared to be characterized by a TCR beta motif of fewer than ten highly homologous variants.

Each TCR beta library was made by quantitative 5'-RACE that incorporated molecular barcodes. TCRdb called the 5' RACE reads again in MiXCR, with one record for every CDR3 protein. Of more than 500,000 distinct CDR3 sequences listed, under 5.5% were seen once; the top ten hold around 3.4%. CDR1 SGHTA and CDR2 FQGNSA come from the germline V gene. V lost 4 bases, J lost 6 bases, and 10 bases lay in between. The CDR3 is made up of 13 amino acids. With regard to this clonotype: Its matching antigen is unknown.

The clonotype originates from a male donor with ankylosing spondylitis. J is TRBJ2-1 and V is TRBV7-2; D remains ambiguous. Material for sequencing was blood, either unsorted or a sorted T cell fraction (not recorded which). The CDR3 spells CASSSRLPNEQFF. CDR3 sequence (DNA): TGTGCCAGCAGCTCCCGACTTCCCAATGAGCAGTTCTTC.